This T cell receptor beta chain was found in a study of T cell responses to AZD1222 COVID-19 vaccine. Sequencing was performed with immunoSEQ multiplex PCR; in TCRdb, only in-frame clones are kept and a portion is missing. The sample carries roughly 120,000 clones, just over 85% recorded once. The germline V gene has CDR1 SQVTM and CDR2 ANQGSEA. The CDR3 sequence is 21 residues long. After removal of 0 bases from V and 0 bases from J, the junction contained 17 bases not matched to a gene. This specimen consisted of peripheral blood, obtained 28 days after the second AZD1222 dose. The source is an adult who received the AZD1222 COVID-19 vaccine. V usage is TRBV29-1 and J usage is TRBJ2-3, with 11 bases identical to TRBD2. CDR3 in DNA: TGCAGCGTTGAAGATCGAGTCGGGCTAGCGGGAGGACTTTTTAGCACAGATACGCAGTATTTT. Protein product: CSVEDRVGLAGGLFSTDTQYF.